This is a list of T cell receptor beta chains from one sample in a study of T cell repertoires in cytomegalovirus infection. TCRdb processed the reads anew with MiXCR; each CDR3 protein has one entry. The sample carries more than 150,000 distinct CDR3 sequences, about 20% recorded once. The source material was PBMCs. These receptors originate from a human donor in good health (CMV status not recorded). Some clones in this sample may be carry-over from other donors' samples. Each CDR3 is given with its conserved first and last residue. Each record gives: CDR3 DNA, CDR3 protein, V gene, D gene, clone size, J gene. A D gene is named only where the DNA matches it firmly. Size values are once, few and many counts, or a class for expanded clones, and some rows have none.

CDR3nt: TGTGCCAGCAGCCCGGGACAGTCTGAAGCTTTCTTT
CDR3aa: CASSPGQSEAFF
v_gene: TRBV6-7
d_gene: TRBD1
abundance: NA
j_gene: TRBJ1-1

CDR3nt: TGTGCCAGCACTCAACAAGAGACCCAGTACTTC
CDR3aa: CASTQQETQYF
v_gene: TRBV2
d_gene: NA
abundance: few
j_gene: TRBJ2-5

CDR3nt: TGTGCCAGCAGCTCCAGGCAGGCCTCGAACACCGGGGAGCTGTTTTTT
CDR3aa: CASSSRQASNTGELFF
v_gene: TRBV5-5
d_gene: NA
abundance: NA
j_gene: TRBJ2-2

CDR3nt: TGTGCCACCAGTGCCTCACCCTACAATGAGCAGTTCTTC
CDR3aa: CATSASPYNEQFF
v_gene: TRBV24-1
d_gene: NA
abundance: many
j_gene: TRBJ2-1

CDR3nt: TGTGCCATCAGCGATGGGACAGGGTTTAGCACCGGGGAGCTGTTTTTT
CDR3aa: CAISDGTGFSTGELFF
v_gene: TRBV10-3
d_gene: TRBD1
abundance: many
j_gene: TRBJ2-2

CDR3nt: TGTGCCAGCAGCAACAGGGATGACTCTTTGGAGACCCAGTACTTC
CDR3aa: CASSNRDDSLETQYF
v_gene: TRBV6-2/TRBV6-3
d_gene: NA
abundance: few
j_gene: TRBJ2-5

CDR3nt: TGTGCCAGCAGCAGGCGGGGGGGAGGCAATCAGCCCCAGCATTTT
CDR3aa: CASSRRGGGNQPQHF
v_gene: TRBV7-2
d_gene: NA
abundance: NA
j_gene: TRBJ1-5

CDR3nt: TGCGCCAGCAGCTCCGGGACAGACCCTAATCAGCCCCAGCATTTT
CDR3aa: CASSSGTDPNQPQHF
v_gene: TRBV5-1
d_gene: TRBD1
abundance: NA
j_gene: TRBJ1-5

CDR3nt: TGTGCCAGCAGCCCCCAGGGGAGCTCCTACGAGCAGTACTTC
CDR3aa: CASSPQGSSYEQYF
v_gene: TRBV6-1
d_gene: NA
abundance: NA
j_gene: TRBJ2-7

CDR3nt: TGTGCCAGCAGCTGGGGGACATTTGGCTACACCTTC
CDR3aa: CASSWGTFGYTF
v_gene: TRBV5-5
d_gene: NA
abundance: NA
j_gene: TRBJ1-2

CDR3nt: TGTGCCATCAGGGGGACAGGTGGACCCTATGGCTACACCTTC
CDR3aa: CAIRGTGGPYGYTF
v_gene: TRBV10-3
d_gene: TRBD1
abundance: NA
j_gene: TRBJ1-2

CDR3nt: TGCAGTGCTAGACGTGGCCCGAACACCGGGGAGCTGTTTTTT
CDR3aa: CSARRGPNTGELFF
v_gene: TRBV20-1
d_gene: NA
abundance: few
j_gene: TRBJ2-2

CDR3nt: TGTGCCAGCAGCTTAGGAGGAGCTTCTGATCAGCCCCAGCATTTT
CDR3aa: CASSLGGASDQPQHF
v_gene: TRBV7-6
d_gene: NA
abundance: few
j_gene: TRBJ1-5

CDR3nt: TGTGCCAGCAGCTTCTCTGGGACGGCCGGAAACACCATATATTTT
CDR3aa: CASSFSGTAGNTIYF
v_gene: TRBV7-8
d_gene: NA
abundance: few
j_gene: TRBJ1-3